These 10 T cell receptor beta chains were all obtained from the same sample, sequenced in a study of shared clonotypes between healthy human individuals. The method was immunoSEQ multiplex PCR; TCRdb's version includes in-frame clones alone and lacks a portion of them. This table has hundreds of thousands of clones, about 96% appearing once. What was sequenced was memory CD8+ T cells sorted from blood. Subset of the sample: CD45RO+ cells pooled with CCR7-negative TemRA cells. These receptors were collected from a man aged 25 to 40 in good health.

About this clone itself: Other DNA sequences in this specimen translate into the identical CDR3. V is TRBV5-4 and J is TRBJ2-7, with 8 nucleotides matching TRBD2. The CDR3 totals 14 residues. CDR1 SGHNT and CDR2 YYREEE come from the germline V gene (reference sequence). The junction had 0 bases not matched to a gene; V was cut back by 0 bases and J by 1 base. For the CDR3, the DNA is TGTGCCAGCAGCTTGGGACTAGCGTCCTACGAGCAGTACTTC. It encodes CASSLGLASYEQYF.

The V gene is TRBV1, the J gene TRBJ2-2; TRBD2 reflects the table's D call only, with no check against the DNA. TRBV1 has pseudogene status. The CDR3 spans 17 residues. The CDR3 spells CTSSQDRGRQDTGELFF. The CDR3 DNA sequence: TGCACCAGCAGCCAAGATCGCGGGAGGCAGGACACCGGGGAGCTGTTTTTT.

This clone appeared a single time. V usage is TRBV29-1 and J usage is TRBJ2-1; D is ambiguous. This CDR3 has 14 residues. V was cut by 4 bases and J by 2 bases, with 12 bases left in between. Germline V gene data show CDR1 as SQVTM and CDR2 as ANQGSEA. The CDR3 DNA sequence: TGCAGCGTTGTCTCGGGCCAGGCCTACAATGAGCAGTTCTTC. It encodes CSVVSGQAYNEQFF.

The chain employs TRBV4-1 and TRBJ1-1; D call uncertain. There are 15 residues in the CDR3. Per the germline V gene, CDR1 is MGHRA and CDR2 is YSYEKL. The V and J ends lost 0 bases and 6 bases respectively, with 14 bases between them. The CDR3 nucleotides are TGCGCCAGCAGCCAAGATCGGTGGGGATGGGCTGAAGCTTTCTTT. Translation: CASSQDRWGWAEAFF.

The chain combines TRBV28 with TRBJ2-5, with TRBD2 identical over 11 bases. The junction had 2 bases not matched to a gene; V was cut back by 9 bases and J by 2 bases. Germline CDR1 MDHEN, CDR2 SYDVKM. This CDR3 contains 13 residues. The CDR3 DNA sequence: TGTGCCAGGACTAGCGGGGATCAAGAGACCCAGTACTTC. Translated: CARTSGDQETQYF. Together with reference TRBV28 and TRBJ2-5, the CDR3 gives the full variable domain: DVKVTQSSRYLVKRTGEKVFLECVQDMDHENMFWYRQDPGLGLRLIYFSYDVKMKEKGDIPEGYSVSREKKERFSLILESASTNQTSMYLCARTSGDQETQYFGPGTRLLVL.

This rearrangement joins TRBV11-2 to TRBJ2-6; D might be TRBD2 (5 bases). Trimming shortened V by 6 bases and J by 0 bases, and 15 bases separated the two germline ends. The CDR3 is 17 residues long. CDR1 is SGHAT, CDR2 FQNNGV, per germline. This CDR3 reads CASSLTSSGSGANVLTF. The CDR3 DNA reads TGTGCCAGCAGTTTAACCTCGAGCGGCTCTGGGGCCAACGTCCTGACTTTC.

CDR3 DNA: TGTGCCAGCAGCAAAGAGAGGGTGGAAAGGACTGAAGCTTTCTTT. Translation: CASSKERVERTEAFF. The V gene is TRBV21-1, the J gene TRBJ1-1. TRBV21-1 is a listed pseudogene. This CDR3 spans 15 amino acids.

As regards this clone: This same CDR3 is encoded by further DNA sequences in the sample. The gene calls are TRBV27 and TRBJ2-3, with 7 bases aligning to TRBD2. The CDR3 contains 13 residues. Trimming removed 2 bases from V and 6 bases from J; junction bases left unmatched: 2. Per germline, CDR1 MNHEY and CDR2 SMNVEV (reference sequence). CDR3: CASSLLAVDTQYF. For the CDR3, the DNA is TGTGCCAGCAGTTTACTAGCGGTGGATACGCAGTATTTT.

This clone was detected only once. The chain couples TRBV7-9 to TRBJ2-3; 7 bases fit TRBD2. Germline V gene sequence: CDR1 SEHNR, CDR2 FQNEAQ (reference sequence). The CDR3 consists of 15 residues. Trimming removed 3 bases from V and 2 bases from J; junction bases left unmatched: 5. CDR3 nucleotide sequence: TGTGCCAGCAGCTTTCCTAGCGGCTTCACAGATACGCAGTATTTT. This codes for CASSFPSGFTDTQYF. Drawing the rest from reference TRBV7-9 and TRBJ2-3, the complete variable domain is DTGVSQNPRHKITKRGQNVTFRCDPISEHNRLYWYRQTLGQGPEFLTYFQNEAQLEKSRLLSDRFSAERPKGSFSTLEIQRTEQGDSAMYLCASSFPSGFTDTQYFGPGTRLTVL.

Note on this clone: Other DNA sequences in this sample translate to the same CDR3. This chain links TRBV4-2 with TRBJ2-7; TRBD2 matches at 8 bases. The CDR3 loop spans 15 amino acids. Germline loops: CDR1 LGHNA, CDR2 YNFKEQ. V shed 0 bases, J shed 4 bases, and the junction held 5 bases outside the gene matches. In nucleotides, the CDR3 is TGTGCCAGCAGCCAAGAGTTACGGGAGGGTTACGAGCAGTACTTC. It translates to CASSQELREGYEQYF.